The T cell receptor beta chain under discussion was sequenced for a study of T cell responses to AZD1222 COVID-19 vaccine. Per the germline V gene, CDR1 is MDHEN and CDR2 is SYDVKM. This CDR3 comprises 14 residues. Trimming removed 7 bases at V and 0 bases at J, with 13 bases between. This clone has just one count. Its antigen is undetermined. Findings and limits, study-wide: Distributed over spike, vaccine-associated CD4 TCRs predominated at 160-218 and 743-854.

Here immunoSEQ multiplex PCR was the method, and the copy in TCRdb shows in-frame clones only, minus some. The data hold 150,000 or so clones, with almost 95% observed a single time. The sample was peripheral blood, taken 28 days after the second AZD1222 dose. The chain joins TRBV28 to TRBJ2-7, with D perhaps assigned TRBD1 or TRBD2 (6 bases each). The sequence was obtained from an adult who received the AZD1222 COVID-19 vaccine. CDR3: CASTWGANSYEQYF. The CDR3, as DNA: TGTGCCAGCACATGGGGGGCCAACTCCTACGAGCAGTACTTC.